Following are 5 T cell receptor beta chains from one sample sequenced in a study of T-cell reconstitution after alpha-beta-depleted transplantation in children. For TCRbeta, the library was prepared with unique molecular identifiers. TCRdb fed the PCR reads into MiXCR, producing one record per CDR3 protein. Of about 400,000 distinct CDR3 sequences listed, over 20% are singletons. The sequencing used PBMCs from the stem cell graft donor, collected from the stem cell graft. The receptors derive from a human donor who donated a stem cell graft to a child with acute myeloid leukemia.

This chain links TRBV7-3 with TRBJ2-6, with 15 positions matching TRBD2. The germline CDR1 and CDR2 sequences are SGHTA and FQGTGA. The CDR3 totals 19 residues. V lost 2 bases, J lost 1 base, and 3 bases stayed unmatched. This CDR3 reads CASSLPGLAGGSGANVLTF. DNA for the CDR3: TGTGCCAGCAGCTTACCTGGACTAGCGGGAGGGTCTGGGGCCAACGTCCTGACTTTC.

V usage is TRBV4-3 and J usage is TRBJ2-1; the D is unclear. V was trimmed by 0 bases and J by 3 bases, leaving 6 bases between them. This CDR3 region has 14 residues. Germline V CDR1 and CDR2: LGHNA, YSLEER. CDR3 DNA: TGCGCCAGCAGCCAAGAGTCGCTCTACAATGAGCAGTTCTTC. Residues: CASSQESLYNEQFF.

Only a few counts were recorded for this clonotype. The chain recombines TRBV5-1 with TRBJ2-1; D possibly uses TRBD1 or TRBD2 (5 bases each). V lost 3 bases, J lost 1 base, and 17 bases lay in between. This CDR3 has 17 amino acids. Germline-derived CDR1 and CDR2 are SGHRS and YFSETQ. CDR3: CASSSRDQKLSYNEQFF. DNA for the CDR3: TGCGCCAGCAGCTCCCGGGACCAAAAGTTGTCCTACAATGAGCAGTTCTTC.

This clonotype was detected a few times. The rearrangement joins TRBV29-1 to TRBJ2-7; tentative D call: TRBD2 (5 bases). This CDR3 has 14 amino acids. Germline CDR1 SQVTM, CDR2 ANQGSEA. V gave up 1 base and J gave up 1 base, with 11 bases separating them. DNA of the CDR3: TGCAGCGTTGAAGGTCGGCCGGGGTCCTACGAGCAGTACTTC. Its translation: CSVEGRPGSYEQYF.

The chain combines TRBV6-1 with TRBJ2-2; 11 bases match TRBD2. Unmatched junction bases numbered 17, after V lost 4 bases and J lost 4 bases. The CDR3 consists of 20 residues. CDR1 and CDR2 from the germline V gene are MNHNS and SASEGT. CDR3 residues: CASSADRAIAGGRGTGELFF. In DNA form, the CDR3 reads TGTGCCAGCAGTGCGGACAGGGCGATAGCGGGAGGGCGAGGCACCGGGGAGCTGTTTTTT.